These 22 T cell receptor beta chains share one sample of origin, sequenced in a study of T cell responses to AZD1222 COVID-19 vaccine. TCRdb's table, derived via immunoSEQ multiplex PCR, lists solely in-frame clones and lacks some. Seen here are about 96,000 clones, roughly nine tenths observed once, and the top ten hold about 1.5%. The sample was peripheral blood, taken on day 0 of AZD1222 vaccination. These receptors all come from an adult in good health.

This clone was seen only a few times. V gene TRBV4-2 combines with J gene TRBJ1-3; D is possibly TRBD1 (5 bases). V gave up 4 bases and J gave up 0 bases, with 13 bases separating them. Germline V gene sequence: CDR1 LGHNA, CDR2 YNFKEQ. The CDR3 spans 16 residues. CDR3: CASSPPGPLSGNTIYF. The DNA for the CDR3 is TGTGCCAGCAGCCCACCGGGACCCCTCTCTGGAAACACCATATATTTT.

V usage is TRBV10-3 and J usage is TRBJ1-4, with TRBD1 as a possible D gene (5 bases). Looked up from germline, CDR1 is ENHRY and CDR2 is SYGVKD. V lost 2 bases, J lost 6 bases, and 10 bases lay in between. CDR3 length equals 14 residues. The CDR3 loop reads CAISEEGRDEKLFF. The DNA of the CDR3 is TGTGCCATCAGTGAGGAGGGCAGGGATGAAAAACTGTTTTTT.

The V call is TRBV19, the J call TRBJ2-1, with 9 bases aligning to TRBD1. Germline CDR1 and CDR2: LNHDA and SQIVND (reference sequence). Trimming at V came to 9 bases and at J to 2 bases, leaving 5 bases not matched to a gene. The CDR3 is 14 amino acids. The CDR3 DNA reads TGTGCCAGCCGGGACAGGGCCCCCTACAATGAGCAGTTCTTC. The encoded protein is CASRDRAPYNEQFF.

The gene calls are TRBV18 and TRBJ1-3, with a tentative D call TRBD1 (5 bases). V lost 3 bases and J 4 bases, leaving 16 bases between the germline ends. This CDR3 is built from 16 residues. Germline CDR1 KGHSH, CDR2 LQKENI. Here the CDR3 reads CASSPRVGGSGNTIYF. In DNA, the CDR3 is TGTGCCAGCTCACCGCGTGTGGGGGGGTCCGGAAACACCATATATTTT.

V and J are TRBV5-1 and TRBJ1-1, with 11 bases matching TRBD1. V lost 0 bases and J lost 7; bases outside the gene matches: 2. Germline V gene lookup returns CDR1 SGHRS and CDR2 YFSETQ. This CDR3 is 14 amino acids long. The DNA of the CDR3 is TGCGCCAGCAGCTTGGGGACAGGGGGCATTGAAGCTTTCTTT. Translation gives CASSLGTGGIEAFF.

The chain uses TRBV5-6 and TRBJ2-7; perhaps TRBD1 as D (6 bases). Germline V gene sequence: CDR1 SGHDT, CDR2 YYEEEE. This CDR3 has 16 amino acids. V was trimmed by 5 bases and J by 4 bases, leaving 22 bases between them. CDR3 sequence: CASSEDRSWSVYEQYF. Written as DNA, the CDR3 is TGTGCCAGCAGTGAAGACAGGTCCTGGAGCGTTTACGAGCAGTACTTC.

The J gene is TRBJ2-7, the V gene TRBV5-1; D is ambiguous. The CDR3 consists of 14 residues. V gave up 0 bases and J gave up 2 bases, with 9 bases separating them. Germline values: CDR1 SGHRS, CDR2 YFSETQ. The CDR3 DNA is TGCGCCAGCAGCTTGGAAGCAGCTACCTACGAGCAGTACTTC. Amino acid sequence: CASSLEAATYEQYF.

The chain combines TRBV6-5 with TRBJ1-4, with D tentatively TRBD1 (5 bases). CDR1 is MNHEY and CDR2 is SVGAGI in the germline V gene. Trimming took off 6 bases at V and 7 bases at J, with 15 bases between the two ends. The CDR3 covers 14 residues. The CDR3 loop is CASRRPGEGEKLFF. DNA for the CDR3: TGTGCCAGCAGAAGACCGGGGGAGGGTGAAAAACTGTTTTTT.

This clone was seen only once. The chain has TRBV7-2 and TRBJ2-1, with 8 bases aligning to TRBD2. Trimming cost V 7 bases and J 1 base; bases outside gene matches: 6. Germline V lookup: CDR1 SGHTA, CDR2 FQGNSA. CDR3 size: 15 residues. This chain's CDR3 is CASILAGGSYNEQFF. CDR3 in DNA: TGTGCCAGCATCCTAGCGGGCGGATCCTACAATGAGCAGTTCTTC.

This clone is a singleton in its sample. One junction end disagrees with the germline gene, perhaps due to a read error. This chain joins TRBV30 and TRBJ1-4, with no clear D. This CDR3 is built from 11 residues. Germline V CDR1 and CDR2: GTSNPN, SVGIG (reference sequence). DNA of the CDR3: TGTGCCTGGAGTGTAATAGGACTCCAGGTTTTT. This translates into CAWSVIGLQVF.

The rearrangement uses TRBV6-8 and TRBJ2-1, with D possibly being TRBD1 or TRBD2 (5 bases each). V lost 6 bases and J 5 bases, leaving 20 bases between the germline ends. The CDR3 runs 16 residues. Germline V gives CDR1 MNHGY, CDR2 SAAAGT. The CDR3 loop reads CASRGREPSLDNEQFF. CDR3 sequence (DNA): TGTGCCAGCAGGGGCAGGGAGCCCTCCCTTGACAATGAGCAGTTCTTC.

The chain recombines TRBV5-1 with TRBJ1-3, with TRBD1 identical over 8 bases. This CDR3 has 15 residues. Germline V lookup: CDR1 SGHRS, CDR2 YFSETQ. V dropped 5 bases and J dropped 3; count of bases not matched to a gene: 7. CDR3 nucleotide sequence: TGCGCCAGCAGACAGGGGGGATCGAGTGGAAACACCATATATTTT. It translates to CASRQGGSSGNTIYF.

This clone was seen a few times. This chain links TRBV2 with TRBJ2-7; TRBD2 agrees at 7 bases. This CDR3 contains 14 residues. The V and J ends lost 5 bases and 5 bases, in that order; junction bases with no gene match: 9. Looked up from germline, CDR1 is SNHLY and CDR2 is FYNNEI. The DNA of the CDR3 is TGTGCCAGCAGTCCCATGGGAGGGATGGACGAGCAGTACTTC. It encodes CASSPMGGMDEQYF.

V gene TRBV29-1 combines with J gene TRBJ1-1; 9 nucleotides agree with TRBD1. The ends lost 6 bases at V and 0 bases at J; junction bases unmatched: 11. From germline, CDR1 is SQVTM and CDR2 ANQGSEA. The CDR3 has 16 amino acids. The CDR3 protein is CSVYFPGQGMNTEAFF. CDR3 nucleotide sequence: TGCAGCGTGTACTTCCCGGGACAGGGAATGAACACTGAAGCTTTCTTT.

V gene TRBV5-1 combines with J gene TRBJ1-1; 12 nucleotides line up with TRBD1. The CDR3 totals 18 residues. V shed 3 bases and J 1 base; nucleotides not matched to a gene: 10. Germline CDR1 SGHRS, CDR2 YFSETQ. Here the CDR3 DNA reads TGCGCCAGCAGCTATCCCCCGGGACAGGGGGCGTCGAACACTGAAGCTTTCTTT. Its translation is CASSYPPGQGASNTEAFF.

This sequence joins TRBV5-6 and TRBJ1-4; D is undetermined. The V end was cut by 1 base, the J end by 5 bases, with 9 bases between. The germline V gene has CDR1 SGHDT and CDR2 YYEEEE. CDR3 length: 14 residues. CDR3 amino acids: CASSLIEGNEKLFF. CDR3 in DNA: TGTGCCAGCAGCTTGATCGAGGGAAATGAAAAACTGTTTTTT.

This chain links TRBV7-8 with TRBJ1-2; TRBD1 is a possible D gene (6 bases). The CDR3 is 14 amino acids. With 3 bases removed from V and 2 bases from J, the gap between germline ends came to 10 bases. Germline lookup yields CDR1 SGHVS and CDR2 FQNEAQ. CDR3 in DNA: TGTGCCAGCAGCTTGGGGACACGAAACTATGGCTACACCTTC. It yields the protein CASSLGTRNYGYTF.

The CDR3 DNA is TGCGCCAGCAGCTCAGAAGGAGGAGCGGGGTATGGCTACACCTTC. It codes for CASSSEGGAGYGYTF. The V gene is TRBV5-1, the J gene TRBJ1-2; D uncertain. The CDR3 contains 15 residues. Germline V gene sequence: CDR1 SGHRS, CDR2 YFSETQ. V was trimmed by 3 bases and J by 5 bases, leaving 17 bases between them.

This clone is a singleton in its sample. The gene calls are TRBV4-2 and TRBJ1-6; D is ambiguous. Trimming took off 4 bases at V and 10 bases at J, with 20 bases between the two ends. Germline CDR1 and CDR2: LGHNA and YNFKEQ. The CDR3 covers 16 residues. The DNA of the CDR3 is TGTGCCAGCAGCCCAGAAGAGGAGCGTAGCAGGTCACCCCTCCACTTT. Translated: CASSPEEERSRSPLHF.

This clone was found once. The chain joins TRBV5-1 to TRBJ2-3; D gene ambiguous. CDR1 and CDR2 (germline): SGHRS, YFSETQ. The V gene lost 2 bases and the J gene lost 0 bases, with 7 bases spanning the gap. The CDR3 is 14 amino acids. CDR3 amino acids: CASSFGPSTDTQYF. The DNA of the CDR3 is TGCGCCAGCAGCTTTGGACCTAGCACAGATACGCAGTATTTT.

The chain recombines TRBV7-8 with TRBJ1-2; D call uncertain. CDR1 is SGHVS and CDR2 is FQNEAQ in the germline V gene. Trimming removed 5 bases at V and 2 bases at J, with 9 bases between. The CDR3 runs 13 residues. As DNA, the CDR3 is TGTGCCAGCAGCAGTTGGGAGAACTATGGCTACACCTTC. This encodes CASSSWENYGYTF.

J is TRBJ1-1 and V is TRBV5-4, with D perhaps matching TRBD1 (6 bases). This CDR3 contains 15 residues. V lost 4 bases and J lost 5, with 18 bases in between. CDR1 is SGHNT and CDR2 is YYREEE in the germline V gene (reference sequence). For the CDR3, the DNA is TGTGCCAGCAGCGCCAGGCGGGGGGCGCGGACTGAAGCTTTCTTT. Its protein is CASSARRGARTEAFF.